The sequence of this T cell receptor (beta chain) was determined in a study of blood T cell repertoires in COVID-19 (dated by TCRdb to the early 2020s). Broadly, across the study: Collaborator samples came from the United States, Italy and Spain and covered acute and convalescent phases of COVID-19. Samples came from the ongoing ImmuneRACE study (first 160 participants) plus 1,254 subjects from 6 global collaborators. A freely available public database, intended as a resource for researchers studying the immune response to SARS-CoV-2, is where the repertoires were released. The material from the prospective study consisted of cDNA or gDNA derived from T cells, B-cell-depleted T cells, or PBMCs. HLA class I and class II types, where available, came from metadata supplied by the sample provider rather than from assay-based typing. Subjects who had been exposed to COVID-19, were actively infected with it, or had recovered from it provided the deeply sampled blood TCRbeta repertoires that made up the dataset. A de-identified subject ID, COVID-19 status, age in years and sex were almost always included in the sample metadata. General study outcomes and caveats: Clinical and demographic metadata were provided uncurated, with the amount varying by source and participant.

The immunoSEQ Assay, a bias-controlled multiplex PCR, was used to amplify TCRbeta CDR3 regions from genomic DNA. Concerning the study's data processing: Nucleated cell counts per sample were estimated from amplification of reference gene primers within the assay. To quantify the absolute abundance of each unique TCRbeta CDR3 rearrangement, sequence reads were collapsed and filtered. Productive Simpson clonality was computed per sample as the square root of Simpson's diversity index over productive rearrangements. TCRdb carries this immuneACCESS record with in-frame sequences only. Its versions omit some clonotypes, under half of them owing to an unresolved V gene in the studies checked, with the rest unexplained. That table furnishes V, J and clone size, whereas the DNA furnished D and trimming. Here the sample has about 190,000 clones; about four fifths occur a single time. The top ten hold roughly 3.2% of the sample.

In the prospective study, participants were roughly 18 to 95 years old, resided in fewer than 25 geographic areas of the United States, and were enrolled through a virtual design. In the prospective study, participants were assigned to cohorts based on the clinical history participants reported in a screening survey and a study questionnaire. Exposed participants had been in contact with someone with a PCR-confirmed or clinician-diagnosed COVID-19 case within 2 weeks of study entry. Each participant in the prospective study had whole blood, serum and a nasopharyngeal or oropharyngeal swab collected by mobile phlebotomists. Participants in the prospective study had the option to provide additional blood draws and questionnaires over a roughly 2-month period. Prospective study blood samples were shipped either frozen or at room temperature before DNA extraction. Reading from cysteine to phenylalanine, the CDR3 counts 16 amino acids. The retained sequence is limited to the CDR3, 48 bases, with the frame set at the first base. Germline trimming amounts to 3 bases on V and 8 bases on J, with 12 as the count of junction bases outside the gene matches. CDR1 and CDR2 (SGDLS, YYNGEE) derive from the germline V gene.

As for this clone: The clone's antigen remains unknown. One base away there is no much larger clone; base qualities are not given.

The chain joins TRBV9 to TRBJ2-1, with TRBD1 matching 9 junction bases. This TCR came from a woman between 25 and 40 years old who had been exposed to COVID-19. The source material was PBMCs or T cells enriched from blood (not recorded which). The bases read TGTGCCAGCAGCGAGACAGGGGGTCAAGTCTCGGATGAGCAGTTCTTC. This sequence encodes CASSETGGQVSDEQFF.